The clone carrying this T cell receptor (beta chain) has at least ten counts. Sequencing used cDNA as its template, made by extracting RNA and reverse transcribing it. The method was immunoSEQ multiplex PCR; TCRdb's version includes in-frame clones alone and lacks a portion of them. The table shows 150,000 or so clones, with about 70% occurring only once. J lost 7 bases, V lost 2 bases, and 7 bases had no gene match. In germline, CDR1 is SGHDN, CDR2 FVKESK. The CDR3 sequence is 14 residues long. The data originate from a study of CD8+ T cells in alopecia areata. Sequenced here: CD8+ T cells sorted from blood, sampled at week 0. This sequence joins TRBV14 and TRBJ1-2; 7 bases are a match to TRBD1. The receptor's source is a human donor with alopecia areata. The DNA for the CDR3 is TGTGCCAGCAGCCAATGGGCAGGGGGAATTGGCTACACCTTC. Protein product: CASSQWAGGIGYTF. The complete variable domain, with remaining parts taken from reference TRBV14 and TRBJ1-2, reads EAGVTQFPSHSVIEKGQTVTLRCDPISGHDNLYWYRRVMGKEIKFLLHFVKESKQDESGMPNNRFLAERTGGTYSTLKVQPAELEDSGVYFCASSQWAGGIGYTFGSGTRLTVV.